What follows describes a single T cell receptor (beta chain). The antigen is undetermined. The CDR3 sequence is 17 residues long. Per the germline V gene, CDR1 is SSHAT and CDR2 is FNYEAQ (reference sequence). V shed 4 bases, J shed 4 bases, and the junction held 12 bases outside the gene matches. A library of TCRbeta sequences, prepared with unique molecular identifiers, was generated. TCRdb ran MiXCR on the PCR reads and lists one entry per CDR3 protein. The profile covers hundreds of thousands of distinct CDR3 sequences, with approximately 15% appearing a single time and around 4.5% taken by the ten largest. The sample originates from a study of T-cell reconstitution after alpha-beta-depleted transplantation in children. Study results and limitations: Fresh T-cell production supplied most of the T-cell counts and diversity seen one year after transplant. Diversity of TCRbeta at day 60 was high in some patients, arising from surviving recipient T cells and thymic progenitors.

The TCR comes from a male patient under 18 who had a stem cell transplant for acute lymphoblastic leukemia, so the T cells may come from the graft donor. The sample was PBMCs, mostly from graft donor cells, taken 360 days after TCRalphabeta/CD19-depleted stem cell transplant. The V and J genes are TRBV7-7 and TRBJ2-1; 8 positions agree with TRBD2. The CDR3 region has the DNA TGTGCCAGCAGCTCATACCTTACTAGCGGAAATTACAATGAGCAGTTCTTC. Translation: CASSSYLTSGNYNEQFF.